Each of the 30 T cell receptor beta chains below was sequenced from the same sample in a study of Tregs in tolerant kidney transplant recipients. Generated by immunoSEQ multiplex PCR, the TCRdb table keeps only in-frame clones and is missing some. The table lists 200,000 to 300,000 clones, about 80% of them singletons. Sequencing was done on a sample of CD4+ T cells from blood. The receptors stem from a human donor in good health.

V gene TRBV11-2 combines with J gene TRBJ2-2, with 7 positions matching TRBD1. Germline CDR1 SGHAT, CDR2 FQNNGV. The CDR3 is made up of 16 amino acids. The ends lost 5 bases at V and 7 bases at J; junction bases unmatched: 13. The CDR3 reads CASSQAGTVVSGELFF. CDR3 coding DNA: TGTGCCAGCAGCCAAGCCGGGACAGTCGTAAGCGGGGAGCTGTTTTTT.

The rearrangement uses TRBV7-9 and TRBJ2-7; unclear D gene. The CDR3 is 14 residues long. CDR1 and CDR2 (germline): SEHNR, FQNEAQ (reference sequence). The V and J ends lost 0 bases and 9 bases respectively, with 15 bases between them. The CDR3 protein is CASSLAGAALGQYF. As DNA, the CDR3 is TGTGCCAGCAGCTTAGCAGGCGCAGCCCTCGGGCAGTACTTC.

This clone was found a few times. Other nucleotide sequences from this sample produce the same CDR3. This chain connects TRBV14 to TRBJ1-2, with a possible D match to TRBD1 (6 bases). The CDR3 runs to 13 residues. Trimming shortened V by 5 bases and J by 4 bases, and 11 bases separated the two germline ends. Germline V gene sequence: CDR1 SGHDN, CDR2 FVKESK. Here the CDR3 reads CASSVQGGYGYTF. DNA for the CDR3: TGTGCCAGCAGCGTACAGGGAGGCTATGGCTACACCTTC.

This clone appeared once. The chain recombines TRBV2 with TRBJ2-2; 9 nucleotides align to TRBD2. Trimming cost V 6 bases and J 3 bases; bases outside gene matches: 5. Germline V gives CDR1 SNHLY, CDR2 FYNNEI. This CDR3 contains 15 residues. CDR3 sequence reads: CASRGLAGDTGELFF. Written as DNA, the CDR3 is TGTGCCAGCAGGGGACTAGCCGGAGACACCGGGGAGCTGTTTTTT.

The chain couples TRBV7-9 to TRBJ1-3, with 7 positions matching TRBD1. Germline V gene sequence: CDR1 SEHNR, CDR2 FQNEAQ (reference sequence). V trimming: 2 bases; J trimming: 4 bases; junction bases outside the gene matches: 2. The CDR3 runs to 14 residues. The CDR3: CASSLNRGGNTIYF. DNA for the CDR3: TGTGCCAGCAGCTTAAACAGGGGCGGAAACACCATATATTTT.

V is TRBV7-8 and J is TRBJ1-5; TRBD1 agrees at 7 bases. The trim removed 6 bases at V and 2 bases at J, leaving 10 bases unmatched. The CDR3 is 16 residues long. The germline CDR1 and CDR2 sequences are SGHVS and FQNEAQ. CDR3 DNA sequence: TGTGCCAGCAGTTTTGGGACAGCAAATGGCAATCAGCCCCAGCATTTT. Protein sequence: CASSFGTANGNQPQHF.

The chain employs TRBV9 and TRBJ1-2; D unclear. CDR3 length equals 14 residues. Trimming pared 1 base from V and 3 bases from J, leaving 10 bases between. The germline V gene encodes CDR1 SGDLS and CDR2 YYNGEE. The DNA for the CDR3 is TGTGCCAGCAGCGTATCGCAGGCAGACTATGGCTACACCTTC. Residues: CASSVSQADYGYTF.

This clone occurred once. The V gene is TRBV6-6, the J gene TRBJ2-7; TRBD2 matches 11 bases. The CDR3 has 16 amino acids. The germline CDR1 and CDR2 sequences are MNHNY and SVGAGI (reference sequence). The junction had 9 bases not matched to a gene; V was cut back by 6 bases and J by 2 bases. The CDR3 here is CASSRLLAGVTYEQYF. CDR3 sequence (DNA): TGTGCCAGCAGCCGTCTACTAGCGGGGGTTACCTACGAGCAGTACTTC.

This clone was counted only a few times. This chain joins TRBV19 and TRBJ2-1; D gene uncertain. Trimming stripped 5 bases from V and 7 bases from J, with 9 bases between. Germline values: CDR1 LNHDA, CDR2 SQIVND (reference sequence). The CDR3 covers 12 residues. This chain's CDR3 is CASSSSWNEQFF. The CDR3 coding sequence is TGTGCCAGTAGTTCTTCTTGGAATGAGCAGTTCTTC.

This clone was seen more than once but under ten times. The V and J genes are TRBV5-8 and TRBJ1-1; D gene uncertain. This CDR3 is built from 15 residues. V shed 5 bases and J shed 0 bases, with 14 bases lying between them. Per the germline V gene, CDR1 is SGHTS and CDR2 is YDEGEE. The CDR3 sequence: CASSSGSIMNTEAFF. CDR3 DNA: TGTGCCAGCAGTTCGGGGTCCATCATGAACACTGAAGCTTTCTTT.

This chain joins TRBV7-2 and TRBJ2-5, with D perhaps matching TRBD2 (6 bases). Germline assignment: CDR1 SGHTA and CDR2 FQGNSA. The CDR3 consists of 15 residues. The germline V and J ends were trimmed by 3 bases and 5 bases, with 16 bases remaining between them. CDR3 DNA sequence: TGTGCCAGCAGCTTTGGGAGGAGTCGAGGGGAGACCCAGTACTTC. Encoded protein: CASSFGRSRGETQYF.

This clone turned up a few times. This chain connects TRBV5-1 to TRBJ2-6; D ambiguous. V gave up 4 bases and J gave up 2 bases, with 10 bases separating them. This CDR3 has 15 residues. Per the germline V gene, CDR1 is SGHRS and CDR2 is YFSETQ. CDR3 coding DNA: TGCGCCAGCAGCGGATCAGGAGCTGGGGCCAACGTCCTGACTTTC. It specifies CASSGSGAGANVLTF.

The CDR3 sequence is CASSTGLANLRETQYF. CDR3 DNA: TGTGCCAGCAGCACGGGACTAGCGAATTTGAGGGAGACCCAGTACTTC. The chain employs TRBV5-6 and TRBJ2-5; 10 nucleotides agree with TRBD2. Per germline, CDR1 SGHDT and CDR2 YYEEEE. Unmatched junction bases numbered 11, after V lost 4 bases and J lost 5 bases. The CDR3 consists of 16 residues.

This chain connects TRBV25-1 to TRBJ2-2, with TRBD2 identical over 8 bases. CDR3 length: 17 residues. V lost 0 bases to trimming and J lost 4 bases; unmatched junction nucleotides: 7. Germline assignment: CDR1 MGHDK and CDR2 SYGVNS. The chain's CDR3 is CASSEYAGGASTGELFF. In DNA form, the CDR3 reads TGTGCCAGCAGTGAATATGCGGGGGGCGCGAGCACCGGGGAGCTGTTTTTT.

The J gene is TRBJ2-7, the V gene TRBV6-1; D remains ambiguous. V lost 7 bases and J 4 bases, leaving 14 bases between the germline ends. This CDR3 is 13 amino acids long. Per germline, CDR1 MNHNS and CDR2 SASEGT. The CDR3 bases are TGTGCCAGCAACCTAGACGGAAGATACGAGCAGTACTTC. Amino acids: CASNLDGRYEQYF.

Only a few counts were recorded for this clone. Here the CDR3 reads CASRRAGGGPDTQYF. DNA of the CDR3: TGTGCCAGCAGAAGAGCGGGAGGGGGACCAGATACGCAGTATTTT. The rearrangement joins TRBV2 to TRBJ2-3; TRBD2 aligns across 10 bases. CDR1 and CDR2 (germline): SNHLY, FYNNEI. The CDR3 extends over 15 amino acids. V shed 6 bases, J shed 4 bases, and the junction held 7 bases outside the gene matches.

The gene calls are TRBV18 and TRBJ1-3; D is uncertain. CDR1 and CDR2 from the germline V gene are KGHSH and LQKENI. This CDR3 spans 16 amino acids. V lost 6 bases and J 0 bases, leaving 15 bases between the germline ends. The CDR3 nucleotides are TGTGCCAGCTCCCCGCGAAGCTCGAGCTCTGGAAACACCATATATTTT. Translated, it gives CASSPRSSSSGNTIYF.

The chain's CDR3 is CASREGGMRETQYF. Written as DNA, the CDR3 is TGTGCCAGTAGGGAGGGAGGGATGAGAGAGACCCAGTACTTC. This chain joins TRBV19 and TRBJ2-5, with TRBD2 identical over 7 bases. The J segment lost 4 bases and the V segment lost 6 bases, leaving 8 bases of the junction unmatched. Germline-derived CDR1 and CDR2 are LNHDA and SQIVND (reference sequence). This CDR3 region has 14 residues.

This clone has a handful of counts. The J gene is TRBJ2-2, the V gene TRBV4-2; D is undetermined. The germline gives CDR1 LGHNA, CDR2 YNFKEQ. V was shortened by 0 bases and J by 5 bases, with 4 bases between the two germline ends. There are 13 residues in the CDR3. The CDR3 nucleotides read TGTGCCAGCAGCCAAGACCAGACCGGGGAGCTGTTTTTT. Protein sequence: CASSQDQTGELFF.

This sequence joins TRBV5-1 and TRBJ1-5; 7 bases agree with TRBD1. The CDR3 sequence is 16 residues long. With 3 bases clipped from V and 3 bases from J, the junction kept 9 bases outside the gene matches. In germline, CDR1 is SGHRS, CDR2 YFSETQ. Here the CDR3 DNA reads TGCGCCAGCAGCTCCGGGACAGTTCAAGACAATCAGCCCCAGCATTTT. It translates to CASSSGTVQDNQPQHF.

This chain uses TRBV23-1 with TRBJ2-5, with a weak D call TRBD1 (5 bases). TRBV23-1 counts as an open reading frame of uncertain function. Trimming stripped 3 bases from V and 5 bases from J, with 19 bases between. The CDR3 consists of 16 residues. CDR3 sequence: CASSHHLGRADETQYF. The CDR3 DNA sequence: TGCGCCAGCAGTCATCACTTGGGCAGGGCAGATGAGACCCAGTACTTC.

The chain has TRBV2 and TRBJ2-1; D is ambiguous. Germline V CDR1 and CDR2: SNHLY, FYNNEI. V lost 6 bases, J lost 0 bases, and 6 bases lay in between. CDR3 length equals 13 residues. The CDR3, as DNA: TGTGCCAGCAGCTCCATCTCCTACAATGAGCAGTTCTTC. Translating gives CASSSISYNEQFF.

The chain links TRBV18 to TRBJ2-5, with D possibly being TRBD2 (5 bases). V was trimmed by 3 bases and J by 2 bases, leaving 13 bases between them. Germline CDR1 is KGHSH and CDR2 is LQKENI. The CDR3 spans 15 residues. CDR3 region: CASSPVGGLQETQYF. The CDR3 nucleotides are TGTGCCAGCTCACCGGTAGGAGGCTTACAAGAGACCCAGTACTTC.

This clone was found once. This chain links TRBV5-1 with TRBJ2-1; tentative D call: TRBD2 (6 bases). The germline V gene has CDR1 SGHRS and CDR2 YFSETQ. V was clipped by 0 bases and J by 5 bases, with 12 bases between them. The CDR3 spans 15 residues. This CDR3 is CASSLVGRTHNEQFF. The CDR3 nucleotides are TGCGCCAGCAGCTTGGTGGGGAGGACCCACAATGAGCAGTTCTTC.

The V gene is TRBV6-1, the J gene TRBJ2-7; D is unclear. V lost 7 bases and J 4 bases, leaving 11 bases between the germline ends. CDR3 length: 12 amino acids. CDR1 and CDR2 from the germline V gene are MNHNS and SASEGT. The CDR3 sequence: CASMVGEYEQYF. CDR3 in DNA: TGTGCCAGCATGGTTGGTGAATACGAGCAGTACTTC.

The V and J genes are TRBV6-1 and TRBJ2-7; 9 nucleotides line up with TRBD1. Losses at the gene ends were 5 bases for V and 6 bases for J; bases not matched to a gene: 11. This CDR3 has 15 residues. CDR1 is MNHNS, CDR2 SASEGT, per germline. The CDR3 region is CASSPGQGVGTEQYF. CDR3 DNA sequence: TGTGCCAGCAGTCCGGGACAGGGCGTAGGTACCGAGCAGTACTTC.

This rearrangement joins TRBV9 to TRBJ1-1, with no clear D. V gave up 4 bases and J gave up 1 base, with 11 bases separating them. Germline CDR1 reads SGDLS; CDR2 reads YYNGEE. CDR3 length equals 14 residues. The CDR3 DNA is TGTGCCAGCAGCCCACTAAACAGGAACACTGAAGCTTTCTTT. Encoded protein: CASSPLNRNTEAFF.

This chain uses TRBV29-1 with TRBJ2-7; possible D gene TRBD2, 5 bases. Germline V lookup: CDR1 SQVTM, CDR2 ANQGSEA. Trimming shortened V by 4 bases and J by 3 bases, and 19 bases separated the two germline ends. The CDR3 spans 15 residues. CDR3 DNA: TGCAGCGTTGTACGCGACCGGGCTAGCAGCTACGAGCAGTACTTC. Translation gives CSVVRDRASSYEQYF.

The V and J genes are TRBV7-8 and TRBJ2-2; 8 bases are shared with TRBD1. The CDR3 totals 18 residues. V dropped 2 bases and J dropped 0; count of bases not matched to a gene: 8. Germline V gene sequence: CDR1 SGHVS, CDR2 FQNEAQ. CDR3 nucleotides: TGTGCCAGCAGCTTATTGCCAGGGGGCGTCCCGAACACCGGGGAGCTGTTTTTT. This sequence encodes CASSLLPGGVPNTGELFF. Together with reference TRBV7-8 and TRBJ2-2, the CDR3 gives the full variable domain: GAGVSQSPRYKVAKRGQDVALRCDPISGHVSLFWYQQALGQGPEFLTYFQNEAQLDKSGLPSDRFFAERPEGSVSTLKIQRTQQEDSAVYLCASSLLPGGVPNTGELFFGEGSRLTVL.

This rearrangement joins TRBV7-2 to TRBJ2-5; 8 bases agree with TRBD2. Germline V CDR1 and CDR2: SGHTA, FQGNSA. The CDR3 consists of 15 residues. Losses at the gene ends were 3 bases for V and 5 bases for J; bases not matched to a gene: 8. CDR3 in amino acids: CASSFNAGGHETQYF. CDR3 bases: TGTGCCAGCAGCTTCAACGCGGGAGGTCATGAGACCCAGTACTTC.